This is a list of T cell receptor beta chains from one sample in a study of blood T cells in healthy people across ages. MiXCR was run by TCRdb on the 5' RACE reads, yielding one entry per CDR3 protein. The sample has hundreds of thousands of distinct CDR3 sequences; about 54% are singletons. The material sequenced was blood. All receptors derive from a man in his sixties in good health. The CDR3 runs from the conserved cysteine through the conserved F or W. The D gene is left open where the match is weak. Clone size is shown for a subset of rows, as once, few, many or a class of expanded clone.

d_gene	v_gene	abundance	j_gene	CDR3nt	CDR3aa
TRBD1	TRBV9	few	TRBJ1-2	TGTGCCAGCAGCGTATACGTAGGGGGCGGCTATGGCTACACCTTC	CASSVYVGGGYGYTF
NA	TRBV20-1	NA	TRBJ1-2	TGCAGTGCTAGGGCGGCAGGGAACTATGGCTACACCTTC	CSARAAGNYGYTF
TRBD1	TRBV7-2	NA	TRBJ1-2	TGTGCCAGCAGCCACGACAGGGTAGCCTATGGCTACACCTTC	CASSHDRVAYGYTF
NA	TRBV29-1	few	TRBJ2-1	TGCAGCGCGAGACCTCTAGTAAACAATGAGCAGTTCTTC	CSARPLVNNEQFF
TRBD1	TRBV6-6	few	TRBJ2-7	TGTGCCAGCCGCGCTGGGACAGGTTCCTACGAGCAGTACTTC	CASRAGTGSYEQYF
NA	TRBV12-3/TRBV12-4	many	TRBJ2-5	TGTGCCAGCAGTCCCCGGACAGTACAAGAGACCCAGTACTTC	CASSPRTVQETQYF
NA	TRBV28	NA	TRBJ1-2	TGTGCCAGCAGGAGTTCGGGATCTAACTATAGCTACACCTTC	CASRSSGSNYSYTF
NA	TRBV4-2	NA	TRBJ2-1	TGTGCCAGCAGCCAAGAAGCCTACAATGAGCAGTTCTTC	CASSQEAYNEQFF
NA	TRBV20-1	few	TRBJ2-4	TGCAGTGCTCCTCTAGGGCTAGCCAAAAACATTCAGTACTTC	CSAPLGLAKNIQYF
NA	TRBV5-1	NA	TRBJ1-2	TGCGCCAGCAGCGACCCCCCGGCCTATGGCTACACCTTC	CASSDPPAYGYTF
NA	TRBV21-1	few	TRBJ2-4	TGTGCCAGCAGCAAACAGGGTGCAGCCAAAAACATTCAGTACTTC	CASSKQGAAKNIQYF
TRBD2	TRBV6-1	once	TRBJ2-1	TGTGCCAGCAGTGAATTGCGGGGGTTGTACAATGAGCAGTTCTTC	CASSELRGLYNEQFF
NA	TRBV18	NA	TRBJ2-7	TGTGCCAGCTCACCACCGGACAGCTCCTACGAGCAGTACTTC	CASSPPDSSYEQYF
TRBD1	TRBV9	NA	TRBJ2-1	TGTGCCAGCAGCGTAGTCACAGGGGGCTTGGGTGAGCAGTTCTTC	CASSVVTGGLGEQFF
TRBD2	TRBV7-2	NA	TRBJ2-7	TGTGCCAGCAGCCGTGGACTAGCGGGGGGAGGGTCCTACAATGAGCAGTACTTC	CASSRGLAGGGSYNEQYF
NA	TRBV29-1	NA	TRBJ1-1	TGCAGCGGCCGGGACACCCACACTGAAGCTTTCTTT	CSGRDTHTEAFF
NA	TRBV7-9	NA	TRBJ1-6	TGTGCCAGCAACTTAGACAGTGCCAATAATTCACCCCTCCACTTT	CASNLDSANNSPLHF
NA	TRBV10-3	NA	TRBJ1-1	TGTGCCATCAGGGACACTAACACTGAAGCTTTCTTT	CAIRDTNTEAFF
NA	TRBV7-2	NA	TRBJ2-2	TGTGCCAGCAGTAGGACCGCCTACACCGGGGAGCTGTTTTTT	CASSRTAYTGELFF
TRBD2	TRBV6-2/TRBV6-3	few	TRBJ2-7	TGTGCCAGCAGGGACCTCGGGGGGGCCTCCTACGAGCAGTACTTC	CASRDLGGASYEQYF
NA	TRBV7-9	few	TRBJ2-5	TGTGCCAGCAGACCAGGCTACCAAGAGACCCAGTACTTC	CASRPGYQETQYF
TRBD2	TRBV5-1	NA	TRBJ2-5	TGCGCCAGCAAGCGAGCGGGGGGGGCACAAGAGACCCAGTACTTC	CASKRAGGAQETQYF
NA	TRBV6-5	few	TRBJ2-1	NA	CASSSSGQGARNEQFF
NA	TRBV21-1	NA	TRBJ2-7	TGTGCCAGCAGCAGCGGAGCAATAAGCGGGAGGGGTAGTTACGAGCAGTACTTC	CASSSGAISGRGSYEQYF
TRBD1	TRBV7-9	NA	TRBJ2-5	TGTGCCAGCAGCCCCGAAGGGGGCTGGGAGACCCAGTACTTC	CASSPEGGWETQYF
TRBD1	TRBV23-1	NA	TRBJ2-5	TGCGCCGGAGGCGGGACAGGGGACCAAGAGACCCAGTACTTC	CAGGGTGDQETQYF
NA	TRBV4-1	NA	TRBJ1-2	TGCGCCAGCAGCACAGATCCGGGGGGCTCTTATGGCTACACCTTC	CASSTDPGGSYGYTF
NA	TRBV5-1	NA	TRBJ2-5	TGCGCCAGCAGCTCCACTAAAGGCCAAGAGACCCAGTACTTC	CASSSTKGQETQYF